The rows below give T cell receptor beta chains drawn from one sample of a study of blood T cells in healthy people across ages. TCRdb itself ran the 5' RACE reads through MiXCR, one entry per CDR3 protein. The top ten hold roughly 6.3% of the sample, which has about 1.4 million distinct CDR3 sequences, around 59% seen once. Sequencing was done on a sample of blood. These receptors were obtained from a man aged 18 to 29 in good health. Each CDR3 is given with its conserved first and last residue. Each record gives: V gene, CDR3 protein.

v_gene: TRBV5-1; CDR3aa: CASSPGTSGRPSYEQYF
v_gene: TRBV6-2/TRBV6-3; CDR3aa: CASSRRTGGLREQYF
v_gene: TRBV4-3; CDR3aa: CASSKGVGEAEYEQYF
v_gene: TRBV6-6; CDR3aa: CASSPRGLAMLGDTQYF
v_gene: TRBV28; CDR3aa: CASSRTPGTGGGDTQYF
v_gene: TRBV20-1; CDR3aa: CSARDFHGLILDEQFF
v_gene: TRBV27; CDR3aa: CASSLSFGNTEAFF
v_gene: TRBV25-1; CDR3aa: CASSEPGTSAGYEQYF
v_gene: TRBV5-1; CDR3aa: CASTHLQGLYGYTF
v_gene: TRBV29-1; CDR3aa: CSLRPSGTHEQYF
v_gene: TRBV3-1; CDR3aa: CASSQGTTGQYF
v_gene: TRBV6-1; CDR3aa: CASLLAGTGIQPQHF
v_gene: TRBV4-3; CDR3aa: CASSQDWTRVQETQYF
v_gene: TRBV4-1; CDR3aa: CASSQEAPQLRASPLHF
v_gene: TRBV5-6; CDR3aa: CASSLGTGLDYGYTF
v_gene: TRBV12-3/TRBV12-4; CDR3aa: CATNKGRRIRGDGYTF
v_gene: TRBV11-2; CDR3aa: CASSQGGGPRVNEQFF
v_gene: TRBV12-5; CDR3aa: CASGSALRGEETQYF
v_gene: TRBV5-6; CDR3aa: CASSWGTASSYNEQFF
v_gene: TRBV4-1; CDR3aa: CASSQARKLTDTQYF
v_gene: TRBV5-1; CDR3aa: CASSLFGDQPQHF
v_gene: TRBV15; CDR3aa: CATRRTGFETQYF
v_gene: TRBV29-1; CDR3aa: CSVEGGLSTDTQYF
v_gene: TRBV12-3/TRBV12-4; CDR3aa: CASSPTGGGGYTF
v_gene: TRBV27; CDR3aa: CASSLGRTGTQYF
v_gene: TRBV6-5; CDR3aa: CASTPRGRGSYGYTF
v_gene: TRBV11-2; CDR3aa: CASSLAPQVGNEQFF
v_gene: TRBV6-6; CDR3aa: CASSGGRGQETQYF
v_gene: TRBV6-6; CDR3aa: CASSLRGFAYEQYF
v_gene: TRBV3-1; CDR3aa: CASSQDLGGGPVNEQFF
v_gene: TRBV4-2; CDR3aa: CASSQVSGMFTEGPGANVLTF
v_gene: TRBV20-1; CDR3aa: CSVFLAGHNEQYF
v_gene: TRBV20-1; CDR3aa: CSAEGVGQSSYNEQFF
v_gene: TRBV20-1; CDR3aa: CSASHGTGPNNEQFF
v_gene: TRBV29-1; CDR3aa: CSVEDTWDMHYEQYF
v_gene: TRBV7-2; CDR3aa: CASSLLGQGNYGYTF
v_gene: TRBV3-1; CDR3aa: CASLPDNTGELFF
v_gene: TRBV15; CDR3aa: CATDYDGRQETQYF
v_gene: TRBV10-3; CDR3aa: CAISDGQGGNEQFF
v_gene: TRBV18; CDR3aa: CASSDSIEQFF
v_gene: TRBV6-2/TRBV6-3; CDR3aa: CASTNGHEQFF
v_gene: TRBV2; CDR3aa: CARKGTSARYEQYF
v_gene: TRBV6-1; CDR3aa: CASSLQGPIDTQYF
v_gene: TRBV20-1; CDR3aa: CSAGGSNRGGNSPLHF
v_gene: TRBV18; CDR3aa: CASSPLAWGTSTDTQYF
v_gene: TRBV9; CDR3aa: CASSVGKAEAFF
v_gene: TRBV18; CDR3aa: CASSTAPQRQVYEQYF
v_gene: TRBV2; CDR3aa: CASSTNGNQPQHF
v_gene: TRBV5-1; CDR3aa: CASSLGETRADTQYF
v_gene: TRBV29-1; CDR3aa: CSVAERGIENGELFF
v_gene: TRBV28; CDR3aa: CASSFGAPSTDTQYF